These T cell receptor beta chains were read from a single sample in a study of cytomegalovirus exposure and HLA in healthy donors. Repertoires were generated with immunoSEQ multiplex PCR, while TCRdb's copy carries only in-frame clones and drops some. The repertoire holds roughly 200,000 clones, with almost 70% as singletons. The sequenced material came from PBMCs. The receptors were sampled from a man aged 35 to 55 in good health and CMV-seropositive. CDR3s leave out the opening cysteine and the closing phenylalanine or tryptophan.

V gene: TRBV28; J gene: TRBJ2-3; CDR3 protein: ASSALAGSSTDTQY
V gene: TRBV9; J gene: TRBJ2-7; CDR3 protein: ASSALPGGEQY
V gene: TRBV28; J gene: TRBJ1-1; CDR3 protein: ASSFGTAVRVNTEAF
V gene: TRBV19; J gene: TRBJ1-1; CDR3 protein: ASSNRAGNTEAF
V gene: TRBV5-1; J gene: TRBJ1-3; CDR3 protein: ASSLEGARGNTIY
V gene: TRBV2; J gene: TRBJ2-2; CDR3 protein: ASYGGLAGAGELF
V gene: TRBV7-2; J gene: TRBJ2-5; CDR3 protein: ASSLARYRETQY
V gene: TRBV7-9; J gene: TRBJ2-1; CDR3 protein: ASSLPGGLRNEQF
V gene: TRBV11-2; J gene: TRBJ2-6; CDR3 protein: ASSVHRGSVIAGANVLT
V gene: TRBV5-6; J gene: TRBJ2-1; CDR3 protein: ASSSPGTKGGNEQF
V gene: TRBV5-1; J gene: TRBJ2-3; CDR3 protein: ASSPGTSTDTQY
V gene: TRBV19; J gene: TRBJ1-4; CDR3 protein: AGGGRGEKLF
V gene: TRBV29-1; J gene: TRBJ2-7; CDR3 protein: SVVLGVRYEQY
V gene: TRBV19; J gene: TRBJ2-2; CDR3 protein: ASSPTGVTGELF
V gene: TRBV28; J gene: TRBJ2-2; CDR3 protein: ASSFTYRNTGELF
V gene: TRBV28; J gene: TRBJ2-1; CDR3 protein: ASSLFETALYNEQF
V gene: TRBV29-1; J gene: TRBJ1-2; CDR3 protein: SSRDSGAYGYT
V gene: TRBV11-2; J gene: TRBJ2-1; CDR3 protein: ASSPQSIGSNEQF
V gene: TRBV9; J gene: TRBJ2-7; CDR3 protein: ASSATGGIEQY
V gene: TRBV6-5; J gene: TRBJ2-7; CDR3 protein: ASSTVAGAPGEQY
V gene: TRBV6-5; J gene: TRBJ1-1; CDR3 protein: ASSFDRGRKAF
V gene: TRBV6-5; J gene: TRBJ2-5; CDR3 protein: ASSYLGEETQY
V gene: TRBV6-1; J gene: TRBJ2-7; CDR3 protein: ASILSGASSYEQY
V gene: TRBV10-3; J gene: TRBJ2-7; CDR3 protein: AISMGSGGAYEQY
V gene: TRBV7-2; J gene: TRBJ1-2; CDR3 protein: ASSPGGRGYT
V gene: TRBV5-1; J gene: TRBJ2-7; CDR3 protein: ASSLAGPYEQY
V gene: TRBV4-3; J gene: .; CDR3 protein: ASSQELTGDYEQY
V gene: TRBV6-1; J gene: TRBJ1-2; CDR3 protein: ASTGQGRGYT
V gene: TRBV5-7; J gene: TRBJ1-5; CDR3 protein: ASSPDRDKGGQPQH
V gene: TRBV11-2; J gene: TRBJ2-1; CDR3 protein: ASSLGAGDWNEQF
V gene: TRBV5-1; J gene: TRBJ1-2; CDR3 protein: ASSTGGGDGYT
V gene: TRBV7-9; J gene: TRBJ2-1; CDR3 protein: ASSLEGVGNEQF
V gene: TRBV18; J gene: TRBJ1-2; CDR3 protein: ASSPDPQGNYGYT
V gene: TRBV5-1; J gene: TRBJ1-1; CDR3 protein: ASSFQDRVPMNTEAF
V gene: TRBV4-1; J gene: TRBJ1-2; CDR3 protein: ASSQDENSSPVYGYT
V gene: TRBV9; J gene: TRBJ2-7; CDR3 protein: ASSAEGYEQY
V gene: TRBV6-1; J gene: TRBJ1-2; CDR3 protein: ASIWGQITNYGYT
V gene: TRBV9; J gene: TRBJ1-5; CDR3 protein: ASSVDGGQQPQH
V gene: TRBV19; J gene: TRBJ1-2; CDR3 protein: ASMAGASTSYGYT
V gene: TRBV5-1; J gene: TRBJ1-2; CDR3 protein: ASSLGQPYGYT